This TCR beta chain stems from a study of neoadjuvant anti-PD-1 for oral cavity cancer. Sequenced by immunoSEQ multiplex PCR; TCRdb stores in-frame clones only, minus some. In the table there are tens of thousands of clones, around 88% of which are singletons. V dropped 6 bases and J dropped 2 bases, with 4 bases sitting between them. Germline CDR1 is MNHNY and CDR2 is SVGAGI (reference sequence). The CDR3 sequence is 11 residues long. The V call is TRBV6-6, the J call TRBJ1-1, with D uncertain. The sequence derives from a person aged 35 to 85 with oral cavity squamous cell carcinoma. The sample was PBMCs, taken before nivolumab (anti-PD-1) treatment. The CDR3 protein is CASRSNTEAFF. The CDR3 bases are TGTGCCAGCAGAAGTAACACTGAAGCTTTCTTT.